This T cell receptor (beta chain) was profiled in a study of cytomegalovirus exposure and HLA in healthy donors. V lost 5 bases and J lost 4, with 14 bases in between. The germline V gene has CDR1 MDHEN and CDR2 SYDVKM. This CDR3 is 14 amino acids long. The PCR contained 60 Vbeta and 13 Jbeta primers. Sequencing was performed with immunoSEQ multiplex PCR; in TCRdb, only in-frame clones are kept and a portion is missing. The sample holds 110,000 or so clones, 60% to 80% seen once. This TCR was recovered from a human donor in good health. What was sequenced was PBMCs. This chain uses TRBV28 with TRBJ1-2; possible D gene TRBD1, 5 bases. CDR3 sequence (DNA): TGTGCCAGCAGTAAACAAGACAGAGTCTATGGCTACACCTTC. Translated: CASSKQDRVYGYTF.